These 6 T cell receptor beta chains originate from one sample sequenced in a study of T cell clones after liver transplantation. Here immunoSEQ multiplex PCR was the method, and the copy in TCRdb shows in-frame clones only, minus some. This table holds approximately 100,000 clones, roughly 80% found once. The input for sequencing was CD4+ T cells from blood, taken approximately 45 months after liver transplant. These receptors originate from a human patient who received a liver transplant. T cells may partly derive from the graft donor.

This chain joins TRBV28 and TRBJ1-1, with D uncertain. CDR3 length: 14 amino acids. V was shortened by 2 bases and J by 0 bases, with 7 bases between the two germline ends. Germline lookup yields CDR1 MDHEN and CDR2 SYDVKM. The CDR3 DNA reads TGTGCCAGCAGTTTAATTCAGGTGAACACTGAAGCTTTCTTT. Translating gives CASSLIQVNTEAFF.

The chain recombines TRBV28 with TRBJ2-1; 14 nucleotides line up with TRBD2. V shed 7 bases and J 7 bases; nucleotides not matched to a gene: 9. Germline CDR1 and CDR2: MDHEN and SYDVKM. The CDR3 is 16 residues long. The CDR3 loop reads CASNFRLAGGMNEQFF. The CDR3 region has the DNA TGTGCCAGCAATTTTAGACTAGCGGGAGGGATGAATGAGCAGTTCTTC. Full variable domain (remainder filled in from reference TRBV28 and TRBJ2-1): DVKVTQSSRYLVKRTGEKVFLECVQDMDHENMFWYRQDPGLGLRLIYFSYDVKMKEKGDIPEGYSVSREKKERFSLILESASTNQTSMYLCASNFRLAGGMNEQFFGPGTRLTVL.

The gene calls are TRBV5-1 and TRBJ2-5, with D tentatively TRBD2 (7 bases). The CDR3 is 17 amino acids. The V gene lost 4 bases and the J gene lost 1 base, with 20 bases spanning the gap. CDR1 is SGHRS and CDR2 is YFSETQ in the germline V gene. CDR3 DNA sequence: TGCGCCAGCAGCCCCCTAAGGGGGGGGGCAGGCCAAGAGACCCAGTACTTC. Translation: CASSPLRGGAGQETQYF.

The rearrangement uses TRBV28 and TRBJ2-7, with D hard to call. Germline V CDR1 and CDR2: MDHEN, SYDVKM. Trimming removed 2 bases at V and 4 bases at J, with 15 bases between. The CDR3 runs to 15 residues. CDR3 sequence reads: CASSLTSPLKYEQYF. For the CDR3, the DNA is TGTGCCAGCAGTTTAACGTCCCCTCTGAAGTACGAGCAGTACTTC.

The chain employs TRBV7-9 and TRBJ2-1; maybe TRBD2 (5 bases). Trimming stripped 11 bases from V and 5 bases from J, with 19 bases between. Germline CDR1 and CDR2: SEHNR and FQNEAQ (reference sequence). The CDR3 contains 14 residues. The CDR3 DNA sequence: TGTGCCGGCCGGGATGATCACCCTAACAATGAGCAGTTCTTC. It codes for CAGRDDHPNNEQFF.

The chain has TRBV5-1 and TRBJ2-7, with D uncertain. The CDR3 extends over 14 amino acids. V lost 2 bases to trimming and J lost 2 bases, with 11 bases between them. Germline lookup yields CDR1 SGHRS and CDR2 YFSETQ. The CDR3 loop is CASSFGVNTYEQYF. The CDR3 DNA reads TGCGCCAGCAGCTTCGGAGTCAACACCTACGAGCAGTACTTC.